Listed here are 14 T cell receptor beta chains from one sample, sequenced in a study of T cells expressing NK-cell markers. Reanalyzing the 5' RACE reads, TCRdb keeps one entry per CDR3 protein, without DNA. The ten top clones account for approximately 3.6%, within a sample of 500,000 to 600,000 distinct CDR3 sequences. Source material: blood T cells: a sorted CD56 or NKG2C T cell subset, CD4+ or CD8+ T cells, or bulk PBMC T cells (not recorded which). The receptors shown here come from a man between 18 and 35 years old in good health.

This rearrangement joins TRBV5-1 to TRBJ2-1; TCRdb names TRBD2, which stays unverified in the absence of DNA. The CDR3 is 16 amino acids. CDR1 and CDR2 from the germline V gene are SGHRS and YFSETQ. CDR3 protein: CASSLAAGNINNEQFF. Complete variable domain (other parts from reference TRBV5-1 and TRBJ2-1): KAGVTQTPRYLIKTRGQQVTLSCSPISGHRSVSWYQQTPGQGLQFLFEYFSETQRNKGNFPGRFSGRQFSNSRSEMNVSTLELGDSALYLCASSLAAGNINNEQFFGPGTRLTVL.

V gene TRBV2 combines with J gene TRBJ2-7. The CDR3 spans 13 residues. Germline V gene sequence: CDR1 SNHLY, CDR2 FYNNEI. CDR3: CASNGREFYEQYF.

The chain carries TRBV6-5 and TRBJ2-3; without DNA, the TCRdb call of TRBD2 cannot be checked. The CDR3 has 15 residues. The germline V gene encodes CDR1 MNHEY and CDR2 SVGAGI. The CDR3 sequence: CASSPLPSSTDTQYF.

The genes are TRBV20-1 and TRBJ2-3; TCRdb outputs TRBD1, but without DNA this stays unchecked. The CDR3 totals 14 residues. Germline values: CDR1 DFQATT, CDR2 SNEGSKA (reference sequence). CDR3: CSAGGSEGSDTQYF.

The chain combines TRBV15 with TRBJ2-2; the D gene TCRdb calls, TRBD2, cannot be checked with no DNA. The CDR3 consists of 16 residues. The germline V gene encodes CDR1 LNHNV and CDR2 YYDKDF (reference sequence). CDR3 region: CATSRPLRGNTGELFF.

The rearrangement uses TRBV20-1 and TRBJ2-2; without DNA, the TCRdb call of TRBD2 cannot be checked. Germline V gene sequence: CDR1 DFQATT, CDR2 SNEGSKA (reference sequence). This CDR3 is 16 amino acids long. The CDR3: CSATGDTGIYTGELFF.

The rearrangement joins TRBV24-1 to TRBJ2-5. Germline CDR1 is KGHDR and CDR2 is SFDVKD. This CDR3 is built from 13 residues. Here the CDR3 reads CATSDSSRKTQYF.

The rearrangement links TRBV24-1 to TRBJ2-1; absent DNA, TCRdb's TRBD2 call cannot be checked. Germline CDR1 is KGHDR and CDR2 is SFDVKD. The CDR3 loop spans 16 amino acids. The chain's CDR3 is CATSDLGAGLYNEQFF.

This sequence joins TRBV5-6 and TRBJ2-3; the D call from TCRdb, TRBD2, cannot be confirmed without DNA. Germline assignment: CDR1 SGHDT and CDR2 YYEEEE. The CDR3 has 14 residues. Here the CDR3 reads CASSLRGSLDTQYF.

This CDR3 reads CASSTTQTWIRGEAFF. The chain is built from TRBV6-1 and TRBJ1-1. CDR3 length: 16 residues. Germline CDR1 MNHNS, CDR2 SASEGT.

The chain couples TRBV5-6 to TRBJ1-5; there is no DNA to check the TCRdb D call of TRBD1. This CDR3 is built from 15 residues. CDR1 and CDR2 (germline): SGHDT, YYEEEE. CDR3 sequence reads: CASSFSTGGNQPQHF.

V is TRBV9 and J is TRBJ1-3. The CDR3 contains 17 residues. Germline V gene lookup returns CDR1 SGDLS and CDR2 YYNGEE. Here the CDR3 reads CASSSSPTAYSGNTIYF.

The rearrangement links TRBV20-1 to TRBJ2-1; with no DNA, the TCRdb D assignment of TRBD2 cannot be verified. The CDR3 length is 14 residues. Germline V gene lookup returns CDR1 DFQATT and CDR2 SNEGSKA (reference sequence). The CDR3 sequence: CSARAGPSRFQQFF.

The gene calls are TRBV6-5 and TRBJ1-4; TCRdb outputs TRBD1, but without DNA this stays unchecked. In germline, CDR1 is MNHEY, CDR2 SVGAGI. The CDR3 runs to 19 residues. The CDR3 sequence: CASSSLGWDRGRWGEKLFF.